The 25 T cell receptor beta chains below come from one sample, sequenced in a study of T cells after yellow fever vaccination (dated by TCRdb to between 2018 and 2021). The treatment or condition label, read with the paper, signifies: live attenuated yellow fever vaccine strain. The library came from 5' RACE. Sequencing was carried out with an Illumina HiSeq 2500. The public sequencing data were trimmed at Q25 with fastp and processed into clonotypes with MiXCR by TCRdb, which kept only in-frame beta chains. Identical CDR3 protein sequences are pooled into one entry, listed with their most common genes and DNA. This sample gives approximately 550,000 distinct CDR3 sequences in total; about 13% of them show up just once. Jointly, the top ten make up about 14% of the sample. Source: PBMCs, taken on the day of the yellow fever booster vaccination. The source is a man aged 30 to 39 who received the YFV17D yellow fever vaccine.

This clonotype has more than one count but fewer than ten. This rearrangement joins TRBV7-9 to TRBJ2-1; 10 bases line up with TRBD1. Germline V gene lookup returns CDR1 SEHNR and CDR2 FQNEAQ (reference sequence). Trimming removed 5 bases from V and 12 bases from J; junction bases left unmatched: 16. This CDR3 is built from 16 residues. The CDR3, as DNA: TGTGCCAGCAGCGGACAGGGGGACACTGCTACAATGAGGCAGTTCTTC. Translated: CASSGQGDTATMRQFF.

This clonotype was seen a few times. The chain uses TRBV28 and TRBJ2-7; no reliable D call. Looked up from germline, CDR1 is MDHEN and CDR2 is SYDVKM. The ends were cut back, 3 bases at V and 2 bases at J, with 5 bases in the middle. The CDR3 extends over 12 amino acids. The CDR3 nucleotides are TGTGCCAGCAGTTTTAGTACCTACGAGCAGTACTTC. This codes for CASSFSTYEQYF.

This clonotype was observed at least ten times. The V gene is TRBV12-3 or TRBV12-4, the J gene TRBJ2-2, with 7 bases that match TRBD1. The CDR3 is 14 amino acids. V trimming: 6 bases; J trimming: 4 bases; junction bases outside the gene matches: 5. CDR3 nucleotide sequence: TGTGCCAGCAGGAGGACAGGAGGCACCGGGGAGCTGTTTTTT. Translation gives CASRRTGGTGELFF.

This clonotype has ten or more counts. V usage is TRBV7-8 and J usage is TRBJ2-7; D is unresolved. The CDR3 is made up of 12 amino acids. From germline, CDR1 is SGHVS and CDR2 FQNEAQ. V was shortened by 5 bases and J by 6 bases, with 11 bases between the two germline ends. The CDR3 spells CASSPPSVEQYF. CDR3 coding DNA: TGTGCCAGCAGCCCCCCCTCCGTCGAGCAGTACTTC.

This clonotype was picked up a small number of times. This rearrangement joins TRBV14 to TRBJ2-3, with a possible D match to TRBD1 (6 bases). Deletions cut 6 bases from V and 6 bases from J, with 25 bases between. The germline CDR1 and CDR2 sequences are SGHDN and FVKESK. The CDR3 totals 17 residues. The CDR3 DNA follows: TGTGCCAGCAGACCTAATTTTGGGACAACCCAAGCGGATACGCAGTATTTT. Translating gives CASRPNFGTTQADTQYF.

The table lists this clonotype with a few counts. The V call is TRBV6-2 or TRBV6-3, the J call TRBJ2-3, with 11 bases that match TRBD2. J lost 2 bases, V lost 6 bases, and 4 bases had no gene match. Germline V gene sequence: CDR1 MNHEY, CDR2 SVGEGT. CDR3 size: 15 residues. The CDR3, as DNA: TGTGCCAGCAGGGGACTAGCGGTTACCACAGATACGCAGTATTTT. It specifies CASRGLAVTTDTQYF.

This clonotype was seen only a few times. V and J are TRBV28 and TRBJ2-3, with TRBD1 as a possible D gene (6 bases). The CDR3 has 15 residues. V shed 3 bases and J shed 2 bases, with 12 bases lying between them. Germline CDR1 reads MDHEN; CDR2 reads SYDVKM. CDR3: CASSFRDRFTDTQYF. CDR3 DNA sequence: TGTGCCAGCAGTTTCAGAGACAGGTTCACAGATACGCAGTATTTT.

This chain joins TRBV6-2 or TRBV6-3 and TRBJ2-3; D gene ambiguous. V lost 6 bases and J 7 bases, leaving 11 bases between the germline ends. CDR1 is MNHEY and CDR2 is SVGEGT in the germline V gene. The CDR3 is 12 residues long. CDR3 loop: CASSTGVHTQYF. The CDR3 DNA is TGTGCCAGCAGCACCGGAGTCCATACGCAGTATTTT.

In its sample, this clonotype was seen many times. This chain joins TRBV7-2 and TRBJ1-3; D call uncertain. Per the germline V gene, CDR1 is SGHTA and CDR2 is FQGNSA. V lost 11 bases, J lost 0 bases, and 14 bases lay in between. CDR3 length: 14 amino acids. The CDR3 nucleotides read TGTGCCGGCCGGACCGACCTCTCTGGAAACACCATATATTTT. It specifies CAGRTDLSGNTIYF.

The rearrangement uses TRBV30 and TRBJ2-3; D is ambiguous. This CDR3 is 13 amino acids long. From germline, CDR1 is GTSNPN and CDR2 SVGIG (reference sequence). The V gene lost 0 bases and the J gene lost 4 bases, with 8 bases spanning the gap. CDR3 loop: CAWSVHGADTQYF. The CDR3 coding sequence is TGTGCCTGGAGTGTACACGGCGCAGATACGCAGTATTTT.

This rearrangement joins TRBV7-8 to TRBJ2-1, with unresolved D. Germline loops: CDR1 SGHVS, CDR2 FQNEAQ. CDR3 length: 15 amino acids. V was shortened by 1 base and J by 8 bases, with 15 bases between the two germline ends. Here the CDR3 reads CASSLVHLNPDEQFF. For the CDR3, the DNA is TGTGCCAGCAGCTTAGTACACCTCAACCCTGATGAGCAGTTCTTC.

This sequence joins TRBV7-2 and TRBJ1-2, with unresolved D. Germline V gives CDR1 SGHTA, CDR2 FQGNSA. The CDR3 is made up of 16 amino acids. The V end lost 7 bases, the J end lost 3 bases, and 21 bases lay between the germline ends. The DNA of the CDR3 is TGTGCCAGCATCCCCGGTGACACCATCAACCACTATGGCTACACCTTC. Protein sequence: CASIPGDTINHYGYTF.

The V call is TRBV18, the J call TRBJ2-7; D may correspond to TRBD1 or TRBD2 (5 bases each). Looked up from germline, CDR1 is KGHSH and CDR2 is LQKENI. V lost 3 bases, J lost 0 bases, and 12 bases lay in between. This CDR3 region has 15 residues. The CDR3 nucleotides read TGTGCCAGCTCACCCTCCGGGACGGACTCCTACGAGCAGTACTTC. As protein: CASSPSGTDSYEQYF.

This clonotype was counted a few times. V usage is TRBV7-2 and J usage is TRBJ1-1, with D perhaps matching TRBD1 (5 bases). The V gene lost 1 base and the J gene lost 3 bases, with 12 bases spanning the gap. The CDR3 totals 15 residues. Germline CDR1 and CDR2: SGHTA and FQGNSA. CDR3 in amino acids: CASSLVSAGDTEAFF. DNA for the CDR3: TGTGCCAGCAGCTTAGTGTCAGCGGGGGACACTGAAGCTTTCTTT. Looking up the rest from reference TRBV7-2 and TRBJ1-1 gives the full variable domain: GAGVSQSPSNKVTEKGKDVELRCDPISGHTALYWYRQSLGQGLEFLIYFQGNSAPDKSGLPSDRFSAERTGGSVSTLTIQRTQQEDSAVYLCASSLVSAGDTEAFFGQGTRLTVV.

Here the CDR3 reads CASSQGGSGADTQYF. The CDR3 DNA reads as TGCGCCAGCAGCCAAGGCGGGAGCGGCGCAGATACGCAGTATTTT. The chain employs TRBV4-3 and TRBJ2-3; 7 positions agree with TRBD2. Germline CDR1 is LGHNA and CDR2 is YSLEER. This CDR3 contains 15 residues. V shed 1 base and J 4 bases; nucleotides not matched to a gene: 5.

The chain has TRBV7-2 and TRBJ2-1, with 11 nucleotides matching TRBD2. This CDR3 contains 15 residues. Germline V lookup: CDR1 SGHTA, CDR2 FQGNSA. With 5 bases clipped from V and 7 bases from J, the junction kept 7 bases outside the gene matches. The CDR3 sequence: CASSMGLAEGNEQFF. CDR3 nucleotide sequence: TGTGCCAGCAGCATGGGACTAGCGGAGGGGAATGAGCAGTTCTTC.

V usage is TRBV24-1 and J usage is TRBJ2-7; TRBD1 is a possible D gene (6 bases). The CDR3 is 16 amino acids. Germline V gene sequence: CDR1 KGHDR, CDR2 SFDVKD. V was cut by 5 bases and J by 5 bases, with 21 bases left in between. The DNA for the CDR3 is TGTGCCACCAGTGTCACCCAAGGGGGTCTGAGGAACGAGCAGTACTTC. Translating it yields CATSVTQGGLRNEQYF.

The chain is built from TRBV5-1 and TRBJ2-3; no reliable D call. The CDR3 has 12 amino acids. Trimming pared 6 bases from V and 5 bases from J, leaving 10 bases between. Germline CDR1 SGHRS, CDR2 YFSETQ. CDR3 protein: CASTITGDTQYF. The CDR3 coding sequence is TGCGCCAGCACAATTACTGGAGATACGCAGTATTTT.

This clonotype was counted only a few times. This chain links TRBV6-2 or TRBV6-3 with TRBJ2-4, with a weak D call TRBD1 (6 bases). Between the trimmed V and J ends, which lost 6 bases and 5 bases, there was a span of 14 bases. This CDR3 has 14 residues. Per the germline V gene, CDR1 is MNHEY and CDR2 is SVGEGT. The chain's CDR3 is CASSPFNRENIQYF. The CDR3 nucleotides read TGTGCCAGCAGCCCCTTCAACAGGGAAAACATTCAGTACTTC.

The V gene is TRBV9, the J gene TRBJ2-1; TRBD2 aligns across 10 bases. V dropped 0 bases and J dropped 13; count of bases not matched to a gene: 10. CDR1 is SGDLS, CDR2 YYNGEE, per germline. The CDR3 spans 15 residues. The CDR3 DNA reads as TGTGCCAGCAGCGTAGAAGCGGGAGGGCAGTCGGATCAGTTCTTC. Translation: CASSVEAGGQSDQFF. Full variable domain (rest looked up from reference TRBV9 and TRBJ2-1): DSGVTQTPKHLITATGQRVTLRCSPRSGDLSVYWYQQSLDQGLQFLIQYYNGEERAKGNILERFSAQQFPDLHSELNLSSLELGDSALYFCASSVEAGGQSDQFFGPGTRLTVL.

This clonotype was seen only a few times. The rearrangement uses TRBV14 and TRBJ1-3; maybe TRBD1 (5 bases). Trimming took 4 bases from V and 0 from J, leaving 13 bases between them. The CDR3 sequence is 16 residues long. The germline CDR1 and CDR2 sequences are SGHDN and FVKESK. This CDR3 reads CASSRVRDHSGNTIYF. The CDR3 nucleotides read TGTGCCAGCAGCCGTGTTCGGGACCACTCTGGAAACACCATATATTTT.

This clonotype was seen more than once but under ten times. The J gene is TRBJ2-5, the V gene TRBV15, with unresolved D. V was pared by 1 base and J by 3 bases, with 9 bases between. The length of the CDR3 is 14 residues. Looked up from germline, CDR1 is LNHNV and CDR2 is YYDKDF (reference sequence). The CDR3 spells CATSRGSPKETQYF. The CDR3 DNA sequence: TGTGCCACCAGCAGAGGAAGTCCAAAAGAGACCCAGTACTTC.

This clonotype was detected a few times. The chain couples TRBV14 to TRBJ1-1; no clear D. V shed 4 bases and J shed 2 bases, with 8 bases lying between them. This CDR3 comprises 13 residues. The germline CDR1 and CDR2 sequences are SGHDN and FVKESK. Here the CDR3 reads CASSRKVNTEAFF. In DNA form, the CDR3 reads TGTGCCAGCAGCCGGAAGGTAAACACTGAAGCTTTCTTT.

This clonotype was observed a few times. As DNA, the CDR3 is TGTGCCAGCAGCTTTCGGGAGGGACAGTACCAAGAGACCCAGTACTTC. Protein sequence: CASSFREGQYQETQYF. The chain has TRBV9 and TRBJ2-5, with D perhaps matching TRBD2 (8 bases). V was clipped by 4 bases and J by 0 bases, with 16 bases between them. Germline V CDR1 and CDR2: SGDLS, YYNGEE. The CDR3 spans 16 residues.

The gene calls are TRBV12-3 or TRBV12-4 and TRBJ2-7; 7 bases align to TRBD1. This CDR3 is 14 amino acids long. Losses at the gene ends were 5 bases for V and 3 bases for J; bases not matched to a gene: 7. CDR3 protein: CASSPPGQLYEQYF. CDR3 in DNA: TGTGCCAGCAGTCCCCCGGGACAGCTCTACGAGCAGTACTTC.